This TCR beta chain was recorded in a study of cytomegalovirus exposure and HLA in healthy donors. PCR primers comprised 60 Vbeta and 13 Jbeta primers. The table came from immunoSEQ multiplex PCR; TCRdb's copy has only in-frame clones and leaves some out. The data hold over 150,000 clones, with roughly 80% observed a single time. In germline, CDR1 is SGHRS, CDR2 YFSETQ. This CDR3 has 13 amino acids. A remark on this clone: At one end the junction does not follow the germline gene, possibly because of a read error.

This receptor was identified in a woman in her forties or fifties in good health and CMV-seropositive. The V and J genes are TRBV5-1 and TRBJ2-1, with 8 bases matching TRBD2. Sequencing was carried out using PBMCs. CDR3 DNA: TGCGCCAGCAGCTTAAGCGGGAGTAATGGGCAGTTCTTC. Its protein is CASSLSGSNGQFF.